This TCR beta chain was recorded in a study of OX40 agonist ivuxolimab in advanced cancers. About the study: Dose-escalation patients had hepatocellular carcinoma, melanoma, renal cell or head and neck cancer.

In this sample, this clone turned up once. Blood sampling was done at baseline, cycle 4 day 1, and cycle 7 day 1. V was clipped by 3 bases and J by 2 bases; unmatched bases: 10. The CDR3 has 17 residues. Germline loops: CDR1 MDHEN, CDR2 SYDVKM. Clones were sequenced by immunoSEQ multiplex PCR, and TCRdb holds only the in-frame ones, with some missing. The profile covers around 100,000 clones, with roughly 90% appearing a single time and roughly 0.15% taken by the ten largest. The receptor was isolated from an adult with an advanced solid tumor such as melanoma, head and neck, liver or kidney cancer. This chain links TRBV28 with TRBJ2-3; 8 bases agree with TRBD2. The sequenced sample was CD4+ or CD8+ T cells sorted from blood, obtained in a trial of the OX40 agonist ivuxolimab. The CDR3 region has the DNA TGTGCCAGCAGTTTCCCTGGGTTAGCGGGAATCACAGATACGCAGTATTTT. Its protein is CASSFPGLAGITDTQYF.